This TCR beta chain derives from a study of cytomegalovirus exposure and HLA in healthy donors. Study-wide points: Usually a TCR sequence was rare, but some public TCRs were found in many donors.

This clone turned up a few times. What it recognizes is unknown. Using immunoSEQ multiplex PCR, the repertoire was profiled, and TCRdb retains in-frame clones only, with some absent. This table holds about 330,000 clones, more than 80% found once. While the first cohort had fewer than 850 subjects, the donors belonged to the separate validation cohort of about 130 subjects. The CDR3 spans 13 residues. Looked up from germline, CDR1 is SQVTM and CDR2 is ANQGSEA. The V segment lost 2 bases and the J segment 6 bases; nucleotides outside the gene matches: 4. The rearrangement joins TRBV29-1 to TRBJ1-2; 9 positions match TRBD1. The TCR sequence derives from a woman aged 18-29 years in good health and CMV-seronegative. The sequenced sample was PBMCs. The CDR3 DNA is TGCAGCGTTGAAAGACAGGGGGTCGATGGCTACACCTTC. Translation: CSVERQGVDGYTF.